The present T cell receptor delta chain was sequenced within a study of γδ T cells in repeated Plasmodium falciparum infection. Study in general: Sampling occurred at baseline, pre-infection for selected infections, and 21 days post-infection. The study, taken as a whole, reports: Vdelta2-negative gammadelta repertoires, largely Vdelta1+, seemingly showed infection-driven waves of new clonal selection.

Vgamma9/Vdelta2+ and Vdelta2-negative gammadelta T cells were flow-sorted from PBMC for bulk sequencing. TCRdb redid the clone calls on the multiplex PCR reads with CATT. The profile shows 85,000 to 100,000 delta-chain clones, more than 0.85% of them singletons. Concerning this clone: Its antigen is undetermined. For this DNA, TCRdb reports the protein of a much larger clone, which diverges at residue 26, most likely from a read error; the protein presented here is translated directly from the DNA.

The CDR3 is 29 residues long. CDR1 TSWWSYY and CDR2 QGS come from the germline V gene. This sequence originates from a pool of human donors (malaria-infected and uninfected, not separated). Sequenced input: gamma-delta T cells from blood. The chain has TRDV1 and TRDJ1; 12 bases are shared with TRDD3. The CDR3 DNA follows: TGTGCTCTTGGGGAACTCATGAGACAAACTATTAAAAAAAAAGGCGTCCTATCTGGGGGATACGAGGACCCCGATAGACTCATCTTT. This gives the protein CALGELMRQTIKKKGVLSGGYEDPDRLIF.